These 4 T cell receptor beta chains were all obtained from the same sample, sequenced in a study of blood T cell repertoires in COVID-19. Sequencing was performed with immunoSEQ multiplex PCR; in TCRdb, only in-frame clones are kept and a portion is missing. Of roughly 230,000 clones detected, 88% appear once; the ten largest clones hold more than 1.5%. The sequencing sample was made of peripheral blood. The receptor source for this set is a man in his 70s with acute or convalescent COVID-19.

The V and J genes are TRBV5-1 and TRBJ1-1; 8 nucleotides match TRBD1. Germline CDR1 is SGHRS and CDR2 is YFSETQ. This CDR3 is 14 amino acids long. Trimming removed 3 bases from V and 5 bases from J; junction bases left unmatched: 6. CDR3 sequence (DNA): TGCGCCAGCAGCTGGGGACAGGCCGGGACTGAAGCTTTCTTT. It specifies CASSWGQAGTEAFF.

This clone occurred once. CDR3 in DNA: TGTGCCAGCAGCGCCGAGGGAGGGCGGACCTCTAATGAAAAACTGTTTTTT. As protein: CASSAEGGRTSNEKLFF. The chain recombines TRBV5-4 with TRBJ1-4, with D unresolved. Trimming took 4 bases from V and 3 from J, leaving 19 bases between them. The length of the CDR3 is 17 residues. CDR1 and CDR2 (germline): SGHNT, YYREEE (reference sequence).

CDR3 nucleotide sequence: TGTGCCAGCAGCCCCAGGGACAGATTTTACACTGAAGCTTTCTTT. It yields the protein CASSPRDRFYTEAFF. The genes are TRBV9 and TRBJ1-1; 7 bases align to TRBD1. The CDR3 covers 15 residues. V gave up 4 bases and J gave up 3 bases; unmatched junction bases: 9. In germline, CDR1 is SGDLS, CDR2 YYNGEE.

The chain employs TRBV12-5 and TRBJ2-2; 11 bases fit TRBD2. This CDR3 contains 18 residues. The trim removed 7 bases at V and 7 bases at J, leaving 17 bases unmatched. CDR1 is LGHNT, CDR2 FRNRAP, per germline. The CDR3 DNA reads as TGTGCTAGTGCCCCATGGAGACTAGCGGGATCTAAGGGCGGGGAGCTGTTTTTT. Translated, it gives CASAPWRLAGSKGGELFF.